This TCR beta chain was sequenced for a study of blood T cell repertoires in COVID-19. Some clones are missing from TCRdb's copy, which holds only in-frame ones; the method was immunoSEQ multiplex PCR. The sample records about 170,000 clones, 83% being singletons. This clone appeared a few times. Trimming at V came to 6 bases and at J to 3 bases, leaving 9 bases not matched to a gene. Per germline, CDR1 SNHLY and CDR2 FYNNEI. The length of the CDR3 is 15 residues. This sequence originates from a woman aged 80 or older with acute or convalescent COVID-19. The sample taken for sequencing was peripheral blood. The gene calls are TRBV2 and TRBJ1-2, with 8 bases fitting TRBD1. The CDR3 loop is CASRNPLQGDYGYTF. CDR3 coding DNA: TGTGCCAGCAGGAACCCGTTACAGGGGGACTATGGCTACACCTTC.